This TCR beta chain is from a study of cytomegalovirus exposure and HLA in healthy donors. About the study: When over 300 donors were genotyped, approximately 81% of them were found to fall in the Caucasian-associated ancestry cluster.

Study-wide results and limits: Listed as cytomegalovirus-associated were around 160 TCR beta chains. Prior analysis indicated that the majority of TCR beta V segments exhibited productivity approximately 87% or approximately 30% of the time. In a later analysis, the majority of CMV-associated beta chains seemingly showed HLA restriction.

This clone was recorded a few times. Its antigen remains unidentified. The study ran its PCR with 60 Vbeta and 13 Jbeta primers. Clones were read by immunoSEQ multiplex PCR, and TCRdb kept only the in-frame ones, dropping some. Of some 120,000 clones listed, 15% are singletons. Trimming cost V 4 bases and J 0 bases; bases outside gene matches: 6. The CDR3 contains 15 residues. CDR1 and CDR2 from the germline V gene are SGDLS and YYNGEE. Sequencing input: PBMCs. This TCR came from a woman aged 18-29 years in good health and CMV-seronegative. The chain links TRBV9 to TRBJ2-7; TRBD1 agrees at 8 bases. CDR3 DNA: TGTGCCAGCAGCCCAGACAGGGGCCACTCCTACGAGCAGTACTTC. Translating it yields CASSPDRGHSYEQYF.